This entry lists 19 T cell receptor beta chains sequenced from one sample in a study of T cell repertoires in cytomegalovirus infection. TCRdb reprocessed the reads via MiXCR and lists one record per CDR3 protein. The sample contains about 770,000 distinct CDR3 sequences, just under 30% of which appear only once. Which antigens these TCRs recognize remains unknown. The sequencing here drew on cultured CD8+ T cells from PBMCs, taken from culture after CMV antigen stimulation. The receptor set was obtained from a human donor in good health (CMV status not recorded). Some clones in this sample may be carry-over from other donors' samples.

This clonotype was counted a few times. The chain uses TRBV6-6 and TRBJ1-6, with D unresolved. Looked up from germline, CDR1 is MNHNY and CDR2 is SVGAGI (reference sequence). Trimming removed 4 bases at V and 8 bases at J, with 9 bases between. The length of the CDR3 is 13 residues. CDR3 bases: TGTGCCAGCAGTTTAGAGAGGGATTCACCCCTCCACTTT. This translates into CASSLERDSPLHF.

The V call is TRBV12-3 or TRBV12-4, the J call TRBJ2-1; no clear D. The CDR3 sequence is 17 residues long. The ends were cut back, 7 bases at V and 1 base at J, with 20 bases in the middle. The CDR3 DNA reads TGTGCCAGCAACTCCCCGAGTGGGTCTAGGTCCTACAATGAGCAGTTCTTC. This sequence encodes CASNSPSGSRSYNEQFF.

This clonotype came up a few times. V and J are TRBV6-1 and TRBJ2-5; the D is unclear. CDR3 size: 15 residues. Trimming took 4 bases from V and 2 from J, leaving 14 bases between them. From germline, CDR1 is MNHNS and CDR2 SASEGT. The CDR3 nucleotides are TGTGCCAGCAGTGTGATTGTTGGCGATCAAGAGACCCAGTACTTC. Translation: CASSVIVGDQETQYF.

This clonotype was seen only a few times. The rearrangement links TRBV15 to TRBJ1-1; D call uncertain. Per the germline V gene, CDR1 is LNHNV and CDR2 is YYDKDF (reference sequence). The CDR3 spans 14 residues. The V and J ends lost 3 bases and 5 bases respectively, with 13 bases between them. CDR3 residues: CATSSEGQTTEAFF. The CDR3 region has the DNA TGTGCCACCAGCAGCGAGGGTCAGACTACTGAAGCTTTCTTT.

This clonotype showed up just once. The chain is built from TRBV20-1 and TRBJ2-3, with D unclear. Germline V gene data show CDR1 as DFQATT and CDR2 as SNEGSKA (reference sequence). The germline V and J ends were trimmed by 0 bases and 2 bases, with 12 bases remaining between them. The CDR3 contains 15 residues. The chain's CDR3 is CSARDWVDLTDTQYF. The CDR3 bases are TGCAGTGCTAGAGATTGGGTGGATCTCACAGATACGCAGTATTTT.

This chain uses TRBV7-6 with TRBJ2-2; D is undetermined. CDR1 SGHVS and CDR2 FNYEAQ come from the germline V gene. This CDR3 is built from 16 residues. With 2 bases removed from V and 1 base from J, the gap between germline ends came to 11 bases. This chain's CDR3 is CASSLSPGGNTGELFF. CDR3 coding DNA: TGTGCCAGCAGCTTAAGTCCCGGCGGGAACACCGGGGAGCTGTTTTTT.

In DNA form, the CDR3 reads TGTGCCAGCATCCTCGGGGGGGGGGGCATGTCGTATGAGCAGTTCTTC. Its protein is CASILGGGGMSYEQFF. This chain joins TRBV12-3 or TRBV12-4 and TRBJ2-1; 8 nucleotides agree with TRBD2. CDR3 length: 16 residues. V shed 7 bases and J 8 bases; nucleotides not matched to a gene: 16.

The chain uses TRBV14 and TRBJ2-2, with D perhaps given as TRBD1 or TRBD2 (5 bases each). The germline V gene has CDR1 SGHDN and CDR2 FVKESK. Trimming removed 3 bases at V and 2 bases at J, with 19 bases between. This CDR3 comprises 18 residues. CDR3 in DNA: TGTGCCAGCAGCCACACGAATTCCGGGACGGCTAACACCGGGGAGCTGTTTTTT. Translated: CASSHTNSGTANTGELFF.

This clonotype was found a few times. This chain joins TRBV13 and TRBJ1-2; D not certain. V lost 0 bases to trimming and J lost 1 base, with 12 bases between them. This CDR3 has 16 amino acids. Germline CDR1 PRHDT, CDR2 FYEKMQ (reference sequence). This chain's CDR3 is CASSLGEGYGNYGYTF. The DNA of the CDR3 is TGTGCCAGCAGCTTAGGCGAAGGGTACGGTAACTATGGCTACACCTTC.

CDR3 DNA: TGTGCCAGCAGCCGAAGCCGGGCAGATACGCAGTATTTT. It yields the protein CASSRSRADTQYF. The rearrangement links TRBV3-1 to TRBJ2-3; no firm D call. The V and J ends lost 4 bases and 4 bases respectively, with 9 bases between them. Germline V gene lookup returns CDR1 LGHDT and CDR2 YNNKEL (reference sequence). The CDR3 is 13 amino acids.

This rearrangement joins TRBV3-1 to TRBJ2-7; D remains unclear. Germline CDR1 and CDR2: LGHDT and YNNKEL (reference sequence). Trimming removed 1 base at V and 6 bases at J, with 16 bases between. The CDR3 consists of 15 residues. The CDR3 nucleotides read TGTGCCAGCAGCCAAGGCAGTGGGTTCATGTTCGAGCAGTACTTC. It yields the protein CASSQGSGFMFEQYF.

This clonotype has a count of ten or more. The chain carries TRBV6-1 and TRBJ1-1; 11 nucleotides line up with TRBD1. The CDR3 covers 14 residues. Germline lookup yields CDR1 MNHNS and CDR2 SASEGT. The V and J ends lost 4 bases and 11 bases, in that order; junction bases with no gene match: 9. CDR3 bases: TGTGCCAGCAGTGCGCGGACAGGGGGCCTAATGGCTTTCTTT. Its translation: CASSARTGGLMAFF.

The V gene is TRBV7-6, the J gene TRBJ2-2, with 10 bases fitting TRBD1. Germline V gene data show CDR1 as SGHVS and CDR2 as FNYEAQ. The CDR3 length is 16 residues. Trimming took 5 bases from V and 3 from J; bases not matched to a gene: 6. The CDR3: CASSSPGQGYTGELFF. The CDR3 DNA reads TGTGCCAGCAGCAGCCCGGGACAGGGGTACACCGGGGAGCTGTTTTTT.

This clonotype was seen a handful of times. The chain combines TRBV6-2 or TRBV6-3 with TRBJ2-3, with D maybe TRBD2 (6 bases). Per germline, CDR1 MNHEY and CDR2 SVGEGT. Trimming removed 7 bases at V and 4 bases at J, with 21 bases between. This CDR3 spans 16 amino acids. The CDR3 region has the DNA TGTGCCAGCATCCCTCGAGGAGGGTACATTCCAGATACGCAGTATTTT. Translation: CASIPRGGYIPDTQYF.

This clonotype occurred many times. The chain has TRBV5-1 and TRBJ2-5; 7 bases agree with TRBD1. V shed 3 bases, J shed 2 bases, and the junction held 10 bases outside the gene matches. The CDR3 sequence is 16 residues long. CDR1 SGHRS and CDR2 YFSETQ come from the germline V gene. In DNA, the CDR3 is TGCGCCAGCAGCTCGGGACAGCGAGCCTTTCAAGAGACCCAGTACTTC. Protein product: CASSSGQRAFQETQYF.

This chain's CDR3 is CASSFIMRVGGDQDTQYF. CDR3 in DNA: TGTGCCAGCAGTTTTATCATGCGCGTCGGGGGCGACCAGGATACGCAGTATTTT. The chain uses TRBV12-3 or TRBV12-4 and TRBJ2-3, with D tentatively TRBD1 or TRBD2 (6 bases each). Trimming removed 3 bases from V and 6 bases from J, with 25 bases in between. The CDR3 runs to 18 residues.

The gene calls are TRBV2 and TRBJ2-1, with 8 bases that match TRBD2. Losses at the gene ends were 7 bases for V and 7 bases for J; bases not matched to a gene: 6. The CDR3 sequence is 13 residues long. Germline V CDR1 and CDR2: SNHLY, FYNNEI. The CDR3 DNA reads TGTGCCAGCACGGGGGGGGTCGTGAATGAGCAGTTCTTC. Translating gives CASTGGVVNEQFF. Drawing the rest from reference TRBV2 and TRBJ2-1, the complete variable domain is EPEVTQTPSHQVTQMGQEVILRCVPISNHLYFYWYRQILGQKVEFLVSFYNNEISEKSEIFDDQFSVERPDGSNFTLKIRSTKLEDSAMYFCASTGGVVNEQFFGPGTRLTVL.

This CDR3 is CASSLSRSNNEQFF. As DNA, the CDR3 is TGTGCCAGCAGTTTATCACGATCTAACAATGAGCAGTTCTTC. The chain joins TRBV27 to TRBJ2-1; D is uncertain. Germline V gives CDR1 MNHEY, CDR2 SMNVEV (reference sequence). The CDR3 length is 14 residues. V gave up 0 bases and J gave up 5 bases, with 8 bases separating them.

The chain carries TRBV6-1 and TRBJ1-1, with D perhaps TRBD1 (6 bases). The CDR3 contains 15 residues. V was shortened by 2 bases and J by 0 bases, with 10 bases between the two germline ends. Germline V gene lookup returns CDR1 MNHNS and CDR2 SASEGT. The CDR3 DNA reads as TGTGCCAGCAGTGAAAGGGGGAATTTGAACACTGAAGCTTTCTTT. Protein: CASSERGNLNTEAFF.